This T cell receptor (beta chain) was observed in a study of resident and recirculating memory T cells in vitiligo. This CDR3 is built from 15 residues. The junction had 3 bases not matched to a gene; V was cut back by 5 bases and J by 0 bases. In germline, CDR1 is MNHNY, CDR2 SVGAGI (reference sequence). Only in-frame clones appear in the TCRdb table, and some are missing; sequencing was by immunoSEQ multiplex PCR. The sample has tens of thousands of clones; under 95% are singletons. Sequenced material: blood. V usage is TRBV6-6 and J usage is TRBJ2-7; TRBD2 agrees at 11 bases. The origin of this receptor is a male donor with vitiligo. The CDR3 nucleotides are TGTGCCAGCAGTACGACTAGCGGGATCTCCTACGAGCAGTACTTC. Protein sequence: CASSTTSGISYEQYF.